This is a list of T cell receptor beta chains from one sample in a study of T cell changes during pregnancy in multiple sclerosis. Assay: immunoSEQ multiplex PCR; the TCRdb copy retains only in-frame clones and omits some. The sample lists approximately 45,000 clones, 92% occurring once. The starting material was CD4+ T cells from peripheral blood mononuclear cells, obtained in the first trimester of pregnancy. Receptors originate from a female donor with multiple sclerosis, enrolled in a pregnancy study. The CDR3 runs from the conserved cysteine through the conserved F or W. The D gene is left open where the match is weak.

D gene	V gene	CDR3 length	J gene	CDR3 DNA	CDR3 protein
TRBD1	TRBV27	15	TRBJ2-1	TGTGCCAGCAGTCCGGACAGGGGGCCCTACAATGAGCAGTTCTTC	CASSPDRGPYNEQFF
.	TRBV29-1	12	TRBJ2-1	TGCAGCGTAGCTGACAGGTACAATGAGCAGTTCTTC	CSVADRYNEQFF
TRBD2	TRBV6-6	12	TRBJ2-7	TGTGCCAGTGGGGGACTAGCAACCGAGCAGTACTTC	CASGGLATEQYF
.	TRBV18	12	TRBJ2-7	TGTGCCAGCTCACCGAGGAGGGACGAGCAGTACTTC	CASSPRRDEQYF
TRBD2	TRBV29-1	16	TRBJ2-1	TGCAGCGTTGACTCCCTGGGTCTAGCGGGATACAATGAGCAGTTCTTC	CSVDSLGLAGYNEQFF
.	TRBV30	13	TRBJ2-1	TGTGCCTGGAGTGTATGGGAGGGGGGTGAGCAGTTCTTC	CAWSVWEGGEQFF
TRBD2	TRBV7-2	16	TRBJ2-1	TGTGCCAGCAGCCCGATCGGGAGCGGGAGGGCCAATGAGCAGTTCTTC	CASSPIGSGRANEQFF
.	TRBV5-6	13	TRBJ2-7	TGTGCCAGCAACCTACAGGGTGTTTACGAGCAGTACTTC	CASNLQGVYEQYF
.	TRBV9	13	TRBJ2-3	TGTGCCAGCAGCTCACTCTACACAGATACGCAGTATTTT	CASSSLYTDTQYF
.	TRBV5-1	16	TRBJ2-2	TGCGCCAGCAGCTCTCGGGACTGGCGAACAACCGGGGAGCTGTTTTTT	CASSSRDWRTTGELFF
.	TRBV23-1	10	TRBJ2-1	TGCGCCAGCGGTCCGGATGAGCAGTTCTTC	CASGPDEQFF
.	TRBV6-4	18	TRBJ1-3	TGTGCCAGCAGTGACGGTCGCAGGGTCAGATCAAATGGAAACACCATATATTTT	CASSDGRRVRSNGNTIYF
.	TRBV27	15	TRBJ2-1	TGTGCCAGCAGTTTAGAGCGAGGGACCTACAATGAGCAGTTCTTC	CASSLERGTYNEQFF
.	TRBV6-6	16	TRBJ2-2	TGTGCCAGCAGTTCGCCAGGCAGAGTGGGCACCGGGGAGCTGTTTTTT	CASSSPGRVGTGELFF
.	TRBV2	14	TRBJ1-4	TGTGCCAGCAGTGCGGGGACAACTAATGAAAAACTGTTTTTT	CASSAGTTNEKLFF
TRBD2	TRBV27	16	TRBJ2-1	TGTGCCAGCAGCTCACGGGAGGGCCGTCTCTACAATGAGCAGTTCTTC	CASSSREGRLYNEQFF
.	TRBV21-1	13	TRBJ2-3	TGTGCCAGCAGCAAACCAGGAACAGATACGCAGTATTTT	CASSKPGTDTQYF
.	TRBV19	15	TRBJ1-5	TGTGCCAGTAGTACAACCGGGACTTCGAGACAGCCCCAGCATTTT	CASSTTGTSRQPQHF
TRBD2	TRBV19	16	TRBJ2-3	TGTGCCAGTAGTATAGATCGGGGCGGGAGTTTAAATACGCAGTATTTT	CASSIDRGGSLNTQYF
TRBD2	TRBV28	16	TRBJ2-5	TGTGCCAGCGAGGGACTGGCTAGCGGGGGGGGAGAGACCCAGTACTTC	CASEGLASGGGETQYF